This entry features one T cell receptor (beta chain) sequence. Its target is not known. These data belong to a study of OX40 agonist ivuxolimab in advanced cancers. Overall study findings and caveats: At doses 0.1 to 3.0 mg/kg, CD4+ and CD8+ clones expanded.

There are 14 residues in the CDR3. Germline values: CDR1 MDHEN, CDR2 SYDVKM. V was trimmed by 8 bases and J by 0 bases, leaving 13 bases between them. Produced via immunoSEQ multiplex PCR; TCRdb's table is partial and in-frame only. The table shows fewer than 20,000 clones, with around 78% occurring only once. V and J are TRBV28 and TRBJ1-1, with D maybe TRBD1 (5 bases). Material: CD4+ or CD8+ T cells sorted from blood, obtained in a trial of the OX40 agonist ivuxolimab. The sequence derives from an adult with an advanced solid tumor such as melanoma, head and neck, liver or kidney cancer. The CDR3 sequence is CASEIGAMNTEAFF. In DNA, the CDR3 is TGTGCCAGCGAGATAGGGGCCATGAACACTGAAGCTTTCTTT.